A single sample is the source of the 21 T cell receptor beta chains below, sequenced in a study of OX40 agonist ivuxolimab in advanced cancers. The table came from immunoSEQ multiplex PCR; TCRdb's copy has only in-frame clones and leaves some out. The data show 35,000 to 55,000 clones, 85% to 95% seen once. The sequencing here drew on CD4+ or CD8+ T cells sorted from blood, taken in a trial of the OX40 agonist ivuxolimab. These receptors were taken from an adult with an advanced solid tumor such as melanoma, head and neck, liver or kidney cancer.

The CDR3 nucleotides are TGTGCCAGTAGTATCCAGCCCGCCTACGAGCAGTACTTC. Translating gives CASSIQPAYEQYF. This chain links TRBV19 with TRBJ2-7; D is undetermined. Germline CDR1 and CDR2: LNHDA and SQIVND (reference sequence). There are 13 residues in the CDR3. The ends were cut back, 3 bases at V and 2 bases at J, with 8 bases in the middle.

The chain is built from TRBV18 and TRBJ1-1; D ambiguous. Trimming removed 0 bases from V and 0 bases from J, with 11 bases in between. Germline V gene lookup returns CDR1 KGHSH and CDR2 LQKENI. The CDR3 loop spans 16 amino acids. CDR3 region: CASSPPIGRMNTEAFF. DNA of the CDR3: TGTGCCAGCTCACCACCGATCGGACGGATGAACACTGAAGCTTTCTTT. The whole variable domain, remainder taken from reference TRBV18 and TRBJ1-1, is NAGVMQNPRHLVRRRGQEARLRCSPMKGHSHVYWYRQLPEEGLKFMVYLQKENIIDESGMPKERFSAEFPKEGPSILRIQQVVRGDSAAYFCASSPPIGRMNTEAFFGQGTRLTVV.

The V call is TRBV11-2, the J call TRBJ1-1; a possible D gene is TRBD1 (5 bases). The V gene lost 5 bases and the J gene lost 0 bases, with 13 bases spanning the gap. Germline CDR1 and CDR2: SGHAT and FQNNGV. The CDR3 has 15 amino acids. The DNA for the CDR3 is TGTGCCAGCAGCGAATACAGGCTTATGAACACTGAAGCTTTCTTT. Its translation is CASSEYRLMNTEAFF.

The V and J genes are TRBV7-8 and TRBJ2-3; D gene ambiguous. Germline CDR1 SGHVS, CDR2 FQNEAQ. The CDR3 spans 15 residues. V was cut by 1 base and J by 3 bases, with 11 bases left in between. The CDR3 reads CASSLERRGTDTQYF. CDR3 nucleotides: TGTGCCAGCAGCTTAGAACGGCGTGGAACAGATACGCAGTATTTT.

V and J are TRBV15 and TRBJ1-5; maybe TRBD1 (6 bases). Germline values: CDR1 LNHNV, CDR2 YYDKDF (reference sequence). This CDR3 region has 17 residues. Trimming removed 1 base from V and 2 bases from J, with 15 bases in between. CDR3 bases: TGTGCCACCAGCAGAGTTCATGGGGGGCGCCGCAATCAGCCCCAGCATTTT. This codes for CATSRVHGGRRNQPQHF.

The chain employs TRBV7-9 and TRBJ2-1; the D gene is possibly TRBD2 (6 bases). The CDR3 sequence is 15 residues long. V was pared by 1 base and J by 2 bases, with 9 bases between. Germline V gene sequence: CDR1 SEHNR, CDR2 FQNEAQ (reference sequence). CDR3 sequence (DNA): TGTGCCAGCAGCTTAGTGTCGGGAGCCTACAATGAGCAGTTCTTC. Translation: CASSLVSGAYNEQFF.

J is TRBJ2-7 and V is TRBV9; D gene unclear. Trimming stripped 3 bases from V and 1 base from J, with 17 bases between. The germline gives CDR1 SGDLS, CDR2 YYNGEE. This CDR3 region has 16 residues. The CDR3 sequence is CASSALGSARSYEQYF. The CDR3 coding sequence is TGTGCCAGCAGCGCCCTTGGTAGTGCTCGGTCCTACGAGCAGTACTTC.

J is TRBJ2-3 and V is TRBV10-2, with D possibly matching TRBD2 (5 bases). Trimming took off 6 bases at V and 0 bases at J, with 7 bases between the two ends. Germline V gene lookup returns CDR1 WSHSY and CDR2 SAAADI. This CDR3 has 13 amino acids. CDR3 residues: CASSGLSTDTQYF. The DNA of the CDR3 is TGCGCCAGCAGCGGACTGAGCACAGATACGCAGTATTTT.

The chain couples TRBV6-5 to TRBJ1-1; D gene unclear. V was clipped by 0 bases and J by 3 bases, with 11 bases between them. From germline, CDR1 is MNHEY and CDR2 SVGAGI. CDR3 length: 15 amino acids. In DNA, the CDR3 is TGTGCCAGCAGTTACTCTGTCCCCAGGCACACTGAAGCTTTCTTT. It yields the protein CASSYSVPRHTEAFF.

The chain couples TRBV7-9 to TRBJ1-1; D is perhaps TRBD1 (5 bases). CDR3 length: 11 amino acids. Deletions cut 6 bases from V and 7 bases from J, with 9 bases between. CDR1 is SEHNR and CDR2 is FQNEAQ in the germline V gene (reference sequence). The CDR3 region has the DNA TGTGCCAGCAGTAGGGGCTTTGAAGCTTTCTTT. It yields the protein CASSRGFEAFF. Together with reference TRBV7-9 and TRBJ1-1, the CDR3 gives the full variable domain: DTGVSQNPRHKITKRGQNVTFRCDPISEHNRLYWYRQTLGQGPEFLTYFQNEAQLEKSRLLSDRFSAERPKGSFSTLEIQRTEQGDSAMYLCASSRGFEAFFGQGTRLTVV.

V gene TRBV28 combines with J gene TRBJ2-7, with D uncertain. Trimming stripped 3 bases from V and 4 bases from J, with 7 bases between. Germline lookup yields CDR1 MDHEN and CDR2 SYDVKM. This CDR3 is 12 amino acids long. The CDR3 reads CASSFREYEQYF. The CDR3 DNA is TGTGCCAGCAGTTTTAGGGAATACGAGCAGTACTTC. Drawing the rest from reference TRBV28 and TRBJ2-7, the complete variable domain is DVKVTQSSRYLVKRTGEKVFLECVQDMDHENMFWYRQDPGLGLRLIYFSYDVKMKEKGDIPEGYSVSREKKERFSLILESASTNQTSMYLCASSFREYEQYFGPGTRLTVT.

The rearrangement links TRBV19 to TRBJ2-1, with 8 bases fitting TRBD1. V was pared by 5 bases and J by 8 bases, with 5 bases of the junction left unmatched. CDR1 and CDR2 (germline): LNHDA, SQIVND (reference sequence). The CDR3 sequence is 13 residues long. CDR3 sequence: CASSLQGAHEQFF. In nucleotides, the CDR3 is TGTGCCAGTAGTCTTCAGGGGGCGCATGAGCAGTTCTTC.

J is TRBJ2-7 and V is TRBV4-2; no clear D. Germline V gene sequence: CDR1 LGHNA, CDR2 YNFKEQ. V was shortened by 4 bases and J by 0 bases, with 4 bases between the two germline ends. The CDR3 sequence is 12 residues long. In DNA, the CDR3 is TGTGCCAGCAGCCTTGACTCCTACGAGCAGTACTTC. This codes for CASSLDSYEQYF.

The chain combines TRBV6-6 with TRBJ2-7; 8 bases match TRBD2. V was pared by 6 bases and J by 1 base, with 8 bases of the junction left unmatched. The germline V gene encodes CDR1 MNHNY and CDR2 SVGAGI (reference sequence). The CDR3 spans 15 residues. CDR3 nucleotides: TGTGCCAGCAGGGGAGGGAGCGGGGGATCCTACGAGCAGTACTTC. Translating gives CASRGGSGGSYEQYF.

The chain combines TRBV9 with TRBJ1-2; tentatively, D is TRBD1 (5 bases). This CDR3 is built from 14 residues. V was clipped by 2 bases and J by 7 bases, with 15 bases between them. CDR1 SGDLS and CDR2 YYNGEE come from the germline V gene. The CDR3 region is CASSVTGQQGGYTF. CDR3 DNA sequence: TGTGCCAGCAGCGTTACCGGTCAGCAGGGTGGCTACACCTTC.

The chain links TRBV9 to TRBJ2-5; 7 positions match TRBD2. The junction had 8 bases not matched to a gene; V was cut back by 2 bases and J by 4 bases. CDR1 and CDR2 from the germline V gene are SGDLS and YYNGEE. There are 15 residues in the CDR3. The CDR3 coding sequence is TGTGCCAGCAGCGTTAACGGGGAGGGAGGAGAGACCCAGTACTTC. Amino acid sequence: CASSVNGEGGETQYF.

This chain uses TRBV2 with TRBJ2-1; D is unclear. Germline V gene sequence: CDR1 SNHLY, CDR2 FYNNEI. The CDR3 spans 14 residues. Trimming removed 6 bases at V and 4 bases at J, with 13 bases between. CDR3 region: CASSPIGQYNEQFF. The CDR3 DNA reads TGTGCCAGCAGCCCTATAGGGCAGTACAATGAGCAGTTCTTC. Based on the CDR3 plus reference TRBV2 and TRBJ2-1, the full variable domain is EPEVTQTPSHQVTQMGQEVILRCVPISNHLYFYWYRQILGQKVEFLVSFYNNEISEKSEIFDDQFSVERPDGSNFTLKIRSTKLEDSAMYFCASSPIGQYNEQFFGPGTRLTVL.

The rearrangement links TRBV7-8 to TRBJ2-7, with TRBD2 identical over 9 bases. Trimming at V came to 1 base and at J to 2 bases, leaving 9 bases not matched to a gene. The CDR3 is made up of 17 amino acids. From germline, CDR1 is SGHVS and CDR2 FQNEAQ. The chain's CDR3 is CASSLVPGLAATYEQYF. DNA for the CDR3: TGTGCCAGCAGCTTAGTCCCGGGACTAGCTGCAACCTACGAGCAGTACTTC.

The chain combines TRBV9 with TRBJ1-2, with D perhaps TRBD1 (5 bases). Trimming pared 3 bases from V and 7 bases from J, leaving 10 bases between. The germline V gene has CDR1 SGDLS and CDR2 YYNGEE. This CDR3 has 12 amino acids. The CDR3 reads CASSGGVGGYTF. The CDR3 coding sequence is TGTGCCAGCAGCGGAGGGGTAGGTGGCTACACCTTC.

The chain carries TRBV13 and TRBJ2-3, with D tentatively TRBD2 (5 bases). Per the germline V gene, CDR1 is PRHDT and CDR2 is FYEKMQ (reference sequence). The V end lost 5 bases, the J end lost 2 bases, and 14 bases lay between the germline ends. The CDR3 runs 15 residues. CDR3 in DNA: TGTGCCAGCAGCCTCGGGAAAGGGAACACAGATACGCAGTATTTT. It encodes CASSLGKGNTDTQYF.

This chain uses TRBV6-6 with TRBJ2-7; 7 nucleotides agree with TRBD1. CDR3 length: 15 residues. The trim removed 1 base at V and 3 bases at J, leaving 6 bases unmatched. CDR1 is MNHNY, CDR2 SVGAGI, per germline (reference sequence). The CDR3 protein is CASSYFGTEDYEQYF. In DNA, the CDR3 is TGTGCCAGCAGTTACTTCGGGACAGAAGACTACGAGCAGTACTTC.